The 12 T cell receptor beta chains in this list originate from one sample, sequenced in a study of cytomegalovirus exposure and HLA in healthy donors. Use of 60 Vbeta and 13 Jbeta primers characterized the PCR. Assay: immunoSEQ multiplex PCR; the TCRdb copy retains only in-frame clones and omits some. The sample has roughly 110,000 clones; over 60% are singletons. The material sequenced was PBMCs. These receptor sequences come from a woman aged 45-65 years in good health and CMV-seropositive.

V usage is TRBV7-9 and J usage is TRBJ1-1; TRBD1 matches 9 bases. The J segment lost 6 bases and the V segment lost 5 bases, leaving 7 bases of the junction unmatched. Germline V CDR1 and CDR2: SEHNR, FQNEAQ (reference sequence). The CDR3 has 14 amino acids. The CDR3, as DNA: TGTGCCAGCAGCCCACAGGGGGCTAAAGCTGAAGCTTTCTTT. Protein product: CASSPQGAKAEAFF.

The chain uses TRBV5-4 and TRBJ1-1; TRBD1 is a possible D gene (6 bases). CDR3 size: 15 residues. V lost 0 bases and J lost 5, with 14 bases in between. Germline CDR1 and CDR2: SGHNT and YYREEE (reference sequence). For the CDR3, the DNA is TGTGCCAGCAGCTTGGCTTCAAGGGGGAAAACTGAAGCTTTCTTT. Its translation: CASSLASRGKTEAFF.

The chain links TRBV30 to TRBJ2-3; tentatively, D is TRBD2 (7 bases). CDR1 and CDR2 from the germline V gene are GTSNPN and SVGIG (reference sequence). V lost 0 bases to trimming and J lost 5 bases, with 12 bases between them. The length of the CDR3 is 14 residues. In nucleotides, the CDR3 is TGTGCCTGGAGTGTAGGGGGGGCAATAGATACGCAGTATTTT. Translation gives CAWSVGGAIDTQYF.

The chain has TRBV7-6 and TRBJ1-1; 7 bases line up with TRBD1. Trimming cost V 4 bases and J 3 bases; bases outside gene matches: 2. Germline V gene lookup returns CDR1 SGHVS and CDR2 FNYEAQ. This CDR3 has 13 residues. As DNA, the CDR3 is TGTGCCAGCAGCTCTGACAGGGACACTGAAGCTTTCTTT. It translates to CASSSDRDTEAFF.

CDR3 residues: CASSSHRDWDHYGYTF. The CDR3 coding sequence is TGTGCCAGCAGTTCCCACAGGGATTGGGACCACTATGGCTACACCTTC. The chain employs TRBV28 and TRBJ1-2, with D maybe TRBD1 (6 bases). Germline assignment: CDR1 MDHEN and CDR2 SYDVKM. Trimming shortened V by 4 bases and J by 3 bases, and 18 bases separated the two germline ends. The CDR3 is made up of 16 amino acids.

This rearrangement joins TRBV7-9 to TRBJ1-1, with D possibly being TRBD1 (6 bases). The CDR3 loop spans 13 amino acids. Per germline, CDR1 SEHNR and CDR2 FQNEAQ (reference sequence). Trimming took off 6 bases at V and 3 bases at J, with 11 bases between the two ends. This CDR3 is CASSLQGDTEAFF. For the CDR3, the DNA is TGTGCCAGCAGTTTACAGGGTGACACTGAAGCTTTCTTT.

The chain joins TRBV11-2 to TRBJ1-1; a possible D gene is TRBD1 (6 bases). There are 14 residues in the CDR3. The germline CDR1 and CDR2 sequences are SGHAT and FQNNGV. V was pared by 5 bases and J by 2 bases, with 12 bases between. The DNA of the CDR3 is TGTGCCAGCAGCGCCCAACAGGGTAACACTGAAGCTTTCTTT. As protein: CASSAQQGNTEAFF.

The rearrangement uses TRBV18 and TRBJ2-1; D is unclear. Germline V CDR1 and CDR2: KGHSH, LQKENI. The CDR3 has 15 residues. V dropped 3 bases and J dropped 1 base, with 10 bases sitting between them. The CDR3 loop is CASSPILVSYNEQFF. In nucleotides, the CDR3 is TGTGCCAGCTCACCGATCCTAGTGTCCTACAATGAGCAGTTCTTC.

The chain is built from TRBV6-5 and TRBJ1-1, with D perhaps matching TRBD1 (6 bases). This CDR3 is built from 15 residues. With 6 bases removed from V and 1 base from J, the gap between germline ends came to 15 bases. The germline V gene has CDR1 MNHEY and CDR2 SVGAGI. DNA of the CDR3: TGTGCCAGCAGCGTACGGACAGCTTGGAACACTGAAGCTTTCTTT. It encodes CASSVRTAWNTEAFF.

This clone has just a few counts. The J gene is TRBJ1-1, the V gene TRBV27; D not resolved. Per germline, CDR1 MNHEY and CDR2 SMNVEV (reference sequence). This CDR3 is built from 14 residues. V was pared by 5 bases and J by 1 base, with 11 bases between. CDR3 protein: CASSLRVQNTEAFF. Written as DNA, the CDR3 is TGTGCCAGCAGTCTCCGGGTCCAGAACACTGAAGCTTTCTTT.

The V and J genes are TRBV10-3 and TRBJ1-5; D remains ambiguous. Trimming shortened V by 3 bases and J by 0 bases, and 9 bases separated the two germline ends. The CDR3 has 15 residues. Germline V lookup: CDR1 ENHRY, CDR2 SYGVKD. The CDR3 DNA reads TGTGCCATCAGTGAAGGAGAGGGTAGCAATCAGCCCCAGCATTTT. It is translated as CAISEGEGSNQPQHF.

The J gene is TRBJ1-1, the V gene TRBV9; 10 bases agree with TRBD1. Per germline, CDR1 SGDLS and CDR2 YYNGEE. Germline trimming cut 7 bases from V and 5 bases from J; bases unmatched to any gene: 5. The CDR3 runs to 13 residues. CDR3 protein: CASGQGGWTEAFF. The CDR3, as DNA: TGTGCCAGCGGACAGGGGGGATGGACTGAAGCTTTCTTT.